The sequence of this T cell receptor beta chain was determined in a study of OX40 agonist ivuxolimab in advanced cancers. For context, the study as a whole: The costimulatory receptor OX40 (CD134) was targeted by ivuxolimab, a fully human IgG2 agonistic monoclonal antibody. Patients were allowed to have had prior anti-PD-1, anti-PD-L1 or anti-CTLA-4 therapy, and 40% to 45% of the dose-escalation patients had been treated with checkpoint inhibitors. Of the approximately 53 patients in dose escalation, about 19 had hepatocellular carcinoma, around 15 had melanoma, 9 had renal cell carcinoma and 9 had head and neck cancer. The point of sequencing TCRbeta in the periphery was to test whether ivuxolimab changed TCR sequence diversity and drove clonal T-cell expansion. Intravenous ivuxolimab was administered to patients every 2 weeks at six dose levels: 0.01, 0.1, 0.3, 1.5, 3 and 10 mg/kg. The monotherapy dose-escalation portion (N of about 57 patients) of the phase I ivuxolimab trial is reported in the paper. A male proportion of roughly 80% and a mean age of approximately 61 years, ranging from roughly 23 to 85, were recorded for the dose-escalation cohort. Partial responses were achieved by three dose-escalation patients, of whom one had hepatocellular carcinoma and two had cutaneous melanoma. What the authors observed across the whole study: Low levels of normalized T-cell clonal expansion were also seen in some patients who did not respond. In partial responders in the 0.1-3.0 mg/kg groups, normalized peripheral clonal expansion was found to be among the lowest, especially among CD8+ T cells. At doses from 0.1 to 3.0 mg/kg, clonal expansion was seen in both CD4+ and CD8+ blood T cells between baseline and week 6. After ivuxolimab, more expanded clones were found on average in CD8+ T cells than in CD4+ T cells. Which antigens the clonally expanded peripheral T cells were specific for was not determined.

The germline V gene sets CDR1 to MNHNS and CDR2 to SASEGT. The germline V and J ends show losses of 5 bases and 6 bases respectively, and no gene match explains 5 bases of the junction. CDR3 length: 15 amino acids, cysteine to phenylalanine. The only DNA kept is the CDR3, 45 bases in frame from the first base. Genomic DNA was isolated from the sorted cells so that the TCRbeta CDR3 region could be sequenced. The immunoSEQ Assay was used to sequence the TCRbeta CDR3 regions. TCRdb mirrors the immuneACCESS table, restricted to in-frame sequences. Some clones are absent from its copies; in checked studies, under half trace to an unresolved V gene, and the reason for the others is unknown. The sample has tens of thousands of clones on record, about 80% of them singletons. The ten largest account for less than 4.5% of the sample. A note on this clone: The antigen it recognizes is unknown. No much larger clonotype is one base removed from it; base qualities were not supplied.

Patients with autoimmune disease history or receiving systemic immunosuppression were excluded from the trial. Peripheral blood for TCR sequencing was drawn from every dose cohort at baseline, at cycle 4 day 1 and at cycle 7 day 1. Samples were obtained from an open-label, multicenter, first-in-human phase I dose-escalation trial of ivuxolimab. Adults with locally advanced or metastatic head and neck squamous cell, hepatocellular, melanoma or renal cell carcinoma were enrolled in the trial. CD4+ and CD8+ T cells were sorted separately from peripheral blood before TCR sequencing. This TCR came from an adult with an advanced solid tumor such as melanoma, head and neck, liver or kidney cancer. The sequence joins TRBV6-1 to TRBJ2-1; the central 12 bases match TRBD2. The sample in question was CD4+ or CD8+ T cells sorted from blood, obtained in a trial of the OX40 agonist ivuxolimab. The nucleotide sequence is given as TGTGCCAGCAGTCCGACTAGCGGGGGACCCAATGAGCAGTTCTTC. Its translation reads: CASSPTSGGPNEQFF.